Below are 4 T cell receptor beta chains sequenced from a single sample in a study of blood T cell repertoires in COVID-19. Sequencing was performed with immunoSEQ multiplex PCR; in TCRdb, only in-frame clones are kept and a portion is missing. This sample has tens of thousands of clones, with around 74% found just once. The material sequenced was peripheral blood. The receptors were gathered from a human donor in a cohort sampled during active COVID-19.

V and J are TRBV28 and TRBJ1-5; perhaps TRBD1 as D (5 bases). The CDR3 length is 13 residues. In germline, CDR1 is MDHEN, CDR2 SYDVKM. V was clipped by 10 bases and J by 6 bases, with 16 bases between them. The CDR3 DNA reads TGTGCCACCTTGGGGGGGGGTCGTCAGCCCCAGCATTTT. Its translation: CATLGGGRQPQHF.

V is TRBV4-3 and J is TRBJ2-7, with D possibly being TRBD1 (5 bases). The CDR3 is 14 residues long. CDR1 and CDR2 (germline): LGHNA, YSLEER. V shed 0 bases and J shed 3 bases, with 9 bases lying between them. CDR3 loop: CASSQDSDSYEQYF. The CDR3 DNA reads TGCGCCAGCAGCCAAGACTCCGACAGCTACGAGCAGTACTTC.

The chain employs TRBV6-2 or TRBV6-3 and TRBJ2-5; possible D gene TRBD1, 6 bases. Trimming shortened V by 6 bases and J by 1 base, and 15 bases separated the two germline ends. Germline V gene lookup returns CDR1 MNHEY and CDR2 SVGEGT. The CDR3 runs to 15 residues. The CDR3, as DNA: TGTGCCAGCAGCAAAGGTGGGGGCCCCCAAGAGACCCAGTACTTC. It yields the protein CASSKGGGPQETQYF.

This chain uses TRBV6-2 or TRBV6-3 with TRBJ2-2; no clear D. Germline assignment: CDR1 MNHEY and CDR2 SVGEGT. Trimming shortened V by 5 bases and J by 2 bases, and 9 bases separated the two germline ends. This CDR3 region has 14 residues. For the CDR3, the DNA is TGTGCCAGCAGTCCCTACAGAAACACCGGGGAGCTGTTTTTT. As protein: CASSPYRNTGELFF.